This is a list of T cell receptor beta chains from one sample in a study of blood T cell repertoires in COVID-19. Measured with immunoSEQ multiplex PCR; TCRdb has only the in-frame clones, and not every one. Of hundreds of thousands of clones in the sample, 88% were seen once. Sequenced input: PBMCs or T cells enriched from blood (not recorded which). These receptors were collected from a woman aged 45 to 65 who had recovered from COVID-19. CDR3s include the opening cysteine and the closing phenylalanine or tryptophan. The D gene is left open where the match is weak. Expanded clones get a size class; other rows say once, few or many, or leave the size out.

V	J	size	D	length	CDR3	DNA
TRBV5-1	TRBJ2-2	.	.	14	CASSFSGNTGELFF	TGCGCCAGCAGCTTTAGCGGGAACACCGGGGAGCTGTTTTTT
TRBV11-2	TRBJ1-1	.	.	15	CASSTPPRPNTEAFF	TGTGCCAGCAGCACCCCCCCCAGGCCTAACACTGAAGCTTTCTTT
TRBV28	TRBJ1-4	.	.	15	CASSRDGATNEKLFF	TGTGCCAGCAGCCGGGATGGGGCAACTAATGAAAAACTGTTTTTT
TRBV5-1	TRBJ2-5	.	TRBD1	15	CASSFYQGAFETQYF	TGCGCCAGCAGCTTTTATCAGGGGGCTTTCGAGACCCAGTACTTC
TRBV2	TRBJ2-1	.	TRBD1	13	CATPEAGGNEQFF	TGTGCCACCCCGGAGGCAGGGGGCAATGAGCAGTTCTTC
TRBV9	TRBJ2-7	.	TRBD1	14	CASSVRQGAGEQYF	TGTGCCAGCAGCGTAAGACAGGGGGCAGGCGAGCAGTACTTC
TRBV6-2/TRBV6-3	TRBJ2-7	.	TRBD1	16	CASSSVEGQGNDEQYF	TGTGCCAGCAGTTCAGTCGAGGGACAGGGGAACGACGAGCAGTACTTC
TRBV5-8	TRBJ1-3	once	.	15	CASSLVAVRGNTIYF	TGTGCCAGCAGCTTGGTAGCGGTGCGTGGAAACACCATATATTTT
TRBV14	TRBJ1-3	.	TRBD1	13	CASRPTGGNTIYF	TGTGCCAGCAGGCCGACAGGGGGAAACACCATATATTTT
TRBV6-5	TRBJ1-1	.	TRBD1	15	CASSYSTGRGTEAFF	TGTGCCAGCAGTTACTCGACAGGGCGGGGAACTGAAGCTTTCTTT
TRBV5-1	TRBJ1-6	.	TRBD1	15	CASSSPDRDHSPLHF	TGCGCCAGCAGCTCTCCCGACAGGGACCACTCACCCCTCCACTTT
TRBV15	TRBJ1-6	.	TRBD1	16	CATSGQGASYNSPLHF	TGTGCCACCAGCGGACAGGGGGCTTCCTATAATTCACCCCTCCACTTT
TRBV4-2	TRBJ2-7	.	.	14	CASSQGVLAHEQYF	TGTGCCAGCAGCCAAGGGGTGCTAGCCCACGAGCAGTACTTC
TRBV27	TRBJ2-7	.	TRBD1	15	CASSPIGQGVREQYF	TGTGCCAGCAGCCCCATTGGGCAGGGGGTGAGAGAGCAGTACTTC
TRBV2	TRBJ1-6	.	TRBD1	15	CASREEGARNSPLHF	TGTGCCAGCAGGGAGGAGGGGGCGCGCAATTCACCCCTCCACTTT
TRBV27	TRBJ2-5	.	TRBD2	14	CASSTRLAEETQYF	TGTGCCAGCAGTACAAGACTAGCGGAAGAGACCCAGTACTTC
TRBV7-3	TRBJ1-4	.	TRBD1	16	CASSATGGSLREKLFF	TGTGCCAGCAGCGCGACAGGGGGCTCTCTTCGGGAAAAACTGTTTTTT
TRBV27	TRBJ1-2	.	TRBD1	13	CASSPDRAHGYTF	TGTGCCAGCAGCCCTGACAGGGCCCATGGCTACACCTTC
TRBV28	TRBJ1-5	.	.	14	CASLKGQSGQPQHF	TGTGCCAGCCTTAAGGGGCAATCTGGCCAGCCCCAGCATTTT
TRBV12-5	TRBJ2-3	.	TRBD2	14	CASARDYTTDTQYF	TGTGCTAGTGCCCGGGACTATACAACAGATACGCAGTATTTT
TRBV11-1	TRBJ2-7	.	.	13	CASSSGLEYEQYF	TGTGCCAGCAGCTCCGGACTCGAATACGAGCAGTACTTC
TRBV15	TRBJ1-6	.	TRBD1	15	CATSLEDRDNSPLHF	TGTGCCACCAGCTTAGAAGACAGGGATAATTCACCCCTCCACTTT
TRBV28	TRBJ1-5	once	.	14	CASSLTQGISPQHF	TGTGCCAGCAGTTTAACCCAGGGGATTAGTCCCCAGCATTTT
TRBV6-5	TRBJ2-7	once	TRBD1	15	CASSYSGTGPYEQYF	TGTGCCAGCAGTTACTCGGGGACAGGACCCTACGAGCAGTACTTC
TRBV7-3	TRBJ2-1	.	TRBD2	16	CASSLNVASGYNEQFF	TGTGCCAGCAGCTTAAATGTGGCTAGCGGTTACAATGAGCAGTTCTTC
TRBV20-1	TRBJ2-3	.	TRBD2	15	CSASPSGKSTDTQYF	TGCAGTGCTAGTCCTAGCGGGAAAAGCACAGATACGCAGTATTTT
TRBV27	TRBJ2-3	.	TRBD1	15	CASSQWTGGPDTQYF	TGTGCCAGCAGTCAATGGACAGGGGGGCCAGATACGCAGTATTTT
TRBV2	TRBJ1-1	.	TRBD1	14	CASSRQGPNTEAFF	TGTGCCAGCAGTCGACAGGGACCGAACACTGAAGCTTTCTTT
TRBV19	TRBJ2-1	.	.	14	CASSSRNHIYEQFF	TGTGCCAGTAGTTCGCGGAACCATATCTATGAGCAGTTCTTC
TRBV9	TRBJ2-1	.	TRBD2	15	CASSVGLASYNEQFF	TGTGCCAGCAGCGTAGGACTAGCCTCCTACAATGAGCAGTTCTTC
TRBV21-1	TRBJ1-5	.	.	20	CASTNRDRGTVERSNQPQHF	TGTGCCAGCACAAACCGGGACAGGGGAACGGTAGAGCGGAGCAATCAGCCCCAGCATTTT
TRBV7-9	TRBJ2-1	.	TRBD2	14	CASSPGTSRYEQFF	TGTGCCAGCAGCCCCGGGACTAGCAGGTATGAGCAGTTCTTC
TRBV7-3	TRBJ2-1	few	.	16	CASSEDNTIPNNEQFF	TGTGCCAGCAGCGAGGACAATACTATTCCCAACAATGAGCAGTTCTTC
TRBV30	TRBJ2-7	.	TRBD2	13	CAWTGTNSYEQYF	TGTGCCTGGACCGGGACTAATTCCTACGAGCAGTACTTC
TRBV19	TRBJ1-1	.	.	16	CASSIAGGKKNTEAFF	TGTGCCAGTAGTATAGCTGGCGGCAAGAAGAACACTGAAGCTTTCTTT
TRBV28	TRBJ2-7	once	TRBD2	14	CASSSGTSSHEQYF	TGTGCCAGCAGCAGCGGGACTAGCTCCCACGAGCAGTACTTC
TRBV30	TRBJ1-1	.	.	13	CAWSNRVNTEAFF	TGTGCCTGGAGTAACAGAGTGAACACTGAAGCTTTCTTT
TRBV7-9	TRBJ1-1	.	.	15	CASSLALTANTEAFF	TGTGCCAGCAGCTTAGCGTTGACAGCGAACACTGAAGCTTTCTTT
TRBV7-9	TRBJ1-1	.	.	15	CASSYLQGKNTEAFF	TGTGCCAGCAGCTACCTACAGGGTAAGAACACTGAAGCTTTCTTT
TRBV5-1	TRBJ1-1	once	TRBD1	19	CASSLELVGGQGLNTEAFF	TGCGCCAGCAGCTTGGAGTTGGTGGGGGGACAGGGGTTGAACACTGAAGCTTTCTTT
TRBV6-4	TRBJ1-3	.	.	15	CASMWVGSSGNTIYF	TGTGCCAGCATGTGGGTGGGGAGTTCTGGAAACACCATATATTTT
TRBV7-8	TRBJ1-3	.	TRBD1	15	CASSGRGASGNTIYF	TGTGCCAGCAGCGGCAGGGGGGCCTCTGGAAACACCATATATTTT
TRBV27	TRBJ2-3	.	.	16	CASGNRNFASTDTQYF	TGTGCCAGCGGTAACAGGAATTTCGCTAGCACAGATACGCAGTATTTT
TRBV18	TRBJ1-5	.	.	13	CASSQDKNQPQHF	TGTGCCAGCTCTCAAGACAAGAATCAGCCCCAGCATTTT
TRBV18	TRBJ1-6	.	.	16	CASSPTPQGYNSPLHF	TGTGCCAGCTCACCCACCCCACAGGGATATAATTCACCCCTCCACTTT
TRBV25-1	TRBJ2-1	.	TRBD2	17	CASSPTSGPPQGNEQFF	TGTGCCAGCAGTCCGACTAGCGGCCCTCCCCAGGGGAATGAGCAGTTCTTC
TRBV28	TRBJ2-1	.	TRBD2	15	CASSLWTSGSGEQFF	TGTGCCAGCAGTTTATGGACTAGCGGGAGTGGGGAGCAGTTCTTC
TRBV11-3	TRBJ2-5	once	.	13	CASSLSGQETQYF	TGTGCCAGCAGCTTAAGCGGCCAAGAGACCCAGTACTTC
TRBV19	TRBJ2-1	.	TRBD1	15	CASSIVAGGRNEQFF	TGTGCCAGTAGTATAGTAGCAGGGGGACGGAATGAGCAGTTCTTC
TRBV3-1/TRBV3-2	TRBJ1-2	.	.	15	CASSQETRVNYGYTF	TGTGCCAGCAGCCAAGAGACTAGGGTTAACTATGGCTACACCTTC
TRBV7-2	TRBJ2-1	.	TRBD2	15	CASTLIVAGENEQFF	TGTGCCAGCACCTTAATCGTAGCGGGAGAAAATGAGCAGTTCTTC
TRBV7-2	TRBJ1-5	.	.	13	CASGPGGNQPQHF	TGTGCCAGCGGCCCAGGGGGCAATCAGCCCCAGCATTTT
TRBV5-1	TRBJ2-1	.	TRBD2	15	CASSLTSGRVHEQFF	TGCGCCAGCAGTTTAACTAGCGGGAGGGTGCATGAGCAGTTCTTC
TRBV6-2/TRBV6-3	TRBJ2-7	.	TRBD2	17	CASSRALAGGQLYEQYF	TGTGCCAGCAGCAGGGCCCTAGCGGGAGGGCAACTCTACGAGCAGTACTTC
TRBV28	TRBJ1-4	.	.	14	CASSITGHNEKLFF	TGTGCCAGCAGTATTACAGGCCATAATGAAAAACTGTTTTTT
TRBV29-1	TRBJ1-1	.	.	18	CSVGGGDALGRGNTEAFF	TGCAGCGTTGGTGGAGGGGACGCCTTAGGACGGGGGAACACTGAAGCTTTCTTT
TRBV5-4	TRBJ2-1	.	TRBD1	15	CASSHPGQGVDEQFF	TGTGCCAGCAGCCATCCGGGACAGGGGGTCGATGAGCAGTTCTTC
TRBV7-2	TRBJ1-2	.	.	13	CASSPPSNYGYTF	TGTGCCAGCAGCCCCCCCTCTAACTATGGCTACACCTTC
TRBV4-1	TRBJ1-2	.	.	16	CASSRPTGGNRYGYTF	TGCGCCAGCAGCCGACCTACGGGGGGAAACCGCTATGGCTACACCTTC
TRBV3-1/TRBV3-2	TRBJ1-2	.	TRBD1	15	CASSQRDRGPYGYTF	TGTGCCAGCAGCCAGCGGGACAGGGGGCCCTATGGCTACACCTTC